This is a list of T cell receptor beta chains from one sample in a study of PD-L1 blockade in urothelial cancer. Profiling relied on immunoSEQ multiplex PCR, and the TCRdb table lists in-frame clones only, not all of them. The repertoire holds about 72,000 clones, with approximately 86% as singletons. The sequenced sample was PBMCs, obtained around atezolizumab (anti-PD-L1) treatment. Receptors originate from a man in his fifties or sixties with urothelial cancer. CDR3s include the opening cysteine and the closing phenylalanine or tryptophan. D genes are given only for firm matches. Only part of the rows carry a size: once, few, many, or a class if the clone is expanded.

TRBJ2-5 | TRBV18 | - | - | TGTGCCAGCTCACCACGGGCCCAGGGTCCTCAAGAGACCCAGTACTTC | CASSPRAQGPQETQYF
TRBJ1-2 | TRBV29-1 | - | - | TGCAGCGTACGACAGTTTAACTATGGCTACACCTTC | CSVRQFNYGYTF
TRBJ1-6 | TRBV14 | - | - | TGTGCCAGCAGCAAACAGGGCTTTTCACCCCTCCACTTT | CASSKQGFSPLHF
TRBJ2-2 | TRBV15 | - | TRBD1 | TGTGCCACCAGGGACAGGGCGGGCGTCAGGGAGCTGTTTTTT | CATRDRAGVRELFF
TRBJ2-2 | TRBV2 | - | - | TGTGCCAGCCTAGCCCTCACGAACACCGGGGAGCTGTTTTTT | CASLALTNTGELFF
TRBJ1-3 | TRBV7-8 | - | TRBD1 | TGTGCCAGCAGCTTCCAAGGGGGCGCAGATGGAAACACCATATATTTT | CASSFQGGADGNTIYF
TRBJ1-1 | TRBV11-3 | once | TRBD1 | TGTGCCAGCAGCTTATCACGAGGGGGCGAAGCTTTCTTT | CASSLSRGGEAFF
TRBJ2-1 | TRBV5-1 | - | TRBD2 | TGCGCCAGCAGCTTGGGGCGGACTAGCCACATCCAGTTCTTC | CASSLGRTSHIQFF
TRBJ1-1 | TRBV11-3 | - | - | TGTGCCAGCAACTTCGAGGCGGGGGGCGAGCTAAAGGGAGCTTTCTTT | CASNFEAGGELKGAFF
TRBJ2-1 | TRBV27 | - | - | TGTGCCAGCAGGAGGGCTAGACTTTACAATGAGCAGTTCTTC | CASRRARLYNEQFF
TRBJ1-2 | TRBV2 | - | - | TGTGCCAGCAGTACCGGGGATTCGCCCACTAATGGCTACACCTTC | CASSTGDSPTNGYTF
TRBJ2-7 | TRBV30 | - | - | TGTGCCTGGAGTATCGGACTTAATTACGAGCAGTACTTC | CAWSIGLNYEQYF
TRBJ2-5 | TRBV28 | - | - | TGTGCCAGCAGTTTACAAGGGGGGGCAGAGACCCAGTACTTC | CASSLQGGAETQYF
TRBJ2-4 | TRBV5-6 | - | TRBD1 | TGTGCCAGCAGCAGTCTACAGGGGCGTATTAAGTACTTC | CASSSLQGRIKYF